The 5 T cell receptor beta chains given below trace back to one sample, sequenced in a study of shared clonotypes between healthy human individuals (dated by TCRdb to about 2020). The library was made by the immunoSEQ multiplex PCR assay. What TCRdb holds here is the immuneACCESS table cut down to in-frame rearrangements. Part of the clones is not present; checked against another copy, under half of the missing clones reflect an unresolved V gene, and the others are unexplained. Here the sample has a few million clones; 85% to 95% occur a single time. The ten largest account for 0.39% of the sample. Material for sequencing was naive CD4+ T cells from PBMCs. The cell subset or site label for this specimen denotes: CD45RA+ positively selected. Receptors were obtained from a man aged 18-30 years in good health. Some clones in this sample may be carry-over from other donors' samples.

V gene TRBV7-3 combines with J gene TRBJ1-5; D possibly corresponds to TRBD1 (6 bases). The CDR3 is 15 residues long. Looked up from germline, CDR1 is SGHTA and CDR2 is FQGTGA. V lost 0 bases and J lost 1, with 7 bases in between. The chain's CDR3 is CASSLTGQSNQPQHF. The CDR3 DNA follows: TGTGCCAGCAGCTTAACCGGACAGAGCAATCAGCCCCAGCATTTT.

Remarks on this clone: This sample includes further DNA sequences coding for the same CDR3. V is TRBV29-1 and J is TRBJ2-7; D perhaps matches TRBD2 (6 bases). Germline assignment: CDR1 SQVTM and CDR2 ANQGSEA. With 4 bases removed from V and 2 bases from J, the gap between germline ends came to 12 bases. The CDR3 has 13 residues. The CDR3 DNA sequence: TGCAGCGTTGGGGGACTTGCCGCCTACGAGCAGTACTTC. Translated: CSVGGLAAYEQYF.

DNA of the CDR3: TGCAGCGGAGTAGCGGGAGGGCAAGAGACCCAGTACTTC. Translation gives CSGVAGGQETQYF. V is TRBV29-1 and J is TRBJ2-5; TRBD2 matches 11 bases. Germline CDR1 is SQVTM and CDR2 is ANQGSEA. The CDR3 has 13 amino acids. Trimming at V came to 7 bases and at J to 2 bases, leaving 3 bases not matched to a gene.

CDR3 sequence: CASSPPWGQGASEQYF. CDR3 bases: TGTGCCAGCTCACCACCGTGGGGACAGGGGGCGTCCGAGCAGTACTTC. The chain is built from TRBV18 and TRBJ2-7, with TRBD1 matching over 12 bases. Trimming removed 0 bases from V and 6 bases from J; junction bases left unmatched: 6. Germline assignment: CDR1 KGHSH and CDR2 LQKENI. The CDR3 length is 16 residues.

The chain uses TRBV27 and TRBJ2-7; 9 bases line up with TRBD1. Germline CDR1 MNHEY, CDR2 SMNVEV (reference sequence). CDR3 length: 15 amino acids. J lost 2 bases, V lost 2 bases, and 4 bases had no gene match. CDR3 sequence reads: CASSLRDRATYEQYF. CDR3 DNA sequence: TGTGCCAGCAGTTTACGGGACAGGGCCACCTACGAGCAGTACTTC.